The 28 T cell receptor beta chains below come from one sample, sequenced in a study of T cells in Graves' hyperthyroidism and ophthalmopathy. RNA transcripts were the template for amplifying TCR beta CDR3 regions. TCR CDR3 regions were first amplified by RT-PCR with HTBI primers. MiXCR, applied by TCRdb to the multiplex PCR reads, yields one record per CDR3 protein. The sample has more than 250,000 distinct CDR3 sequences; roughly 15% are singletons. Source material: blood. These receptors all come from a woman in her fifties or sixties with Graves' hyperthyroidism that later progressed to Graves' ophthalmopathy.

V is TRBV3-1 and J is TRBJ2-7; TRBD2 matches 11 bases. With 5 bases clipped from V and 3 bases from J, the junction kept 6 bases outside the gene matches. The CDR3 sequence is 15 residues long. The germline V gene encodes CDR1 LGHDT and CDR2 YNNKEL (reference sequence). This chain's CDR3 is CASSDPTSGNYEQYF. As DNA, the CDR3 is TGTGCCAGCAGCGACCCGACTAGCGGGAACTACGAGCAGTACTTC.

At least ten counts were recorded for this clonotype. This chain uses TRBV6-5 with TRBJ1-1; D may be TRBD1 (5 bases). Trimming shortened V by 2 bases and J by 4 bases, and 11 bases separated the two germline ends. In germline, CDR1 is MNHEY, CDR2 SVGAGI. The CDR3 loop spans 14 amino acids. The CDR3 coding sequence is TGTGCCAGCAGTTACGGGTCAGGGATCACTGAAGCTTTCTTT. Amino acid sequence: CASSYGSGITEAFF.

This clonotype was detected a few times. V is TRBV7-9 and J is TRBJ1-1; D possibly corresponds to TRBD1 (5 bases). This CDR3 has 14 amino acids. Between the trimmed V and J ends, which lost 7 bases and 1 base, there was a span of 13 bases. Looked up from germline, CDR1 is SEHNR and CDR2 is FQNEAQ (reference sequence). The CDR3 nucleotides are TGTGCCAGCAACCGGCGGGGGGAGAACACTGAAGCTTTCTTT. Translating it yields CASNRRGENTEAFF.

Many counts were recorded for this clonotype. This chain connects TRBV28 to TRBJ1-1; the match to TRBD1 covers 10 bases. Per germline, CDR1 MDHEN and CDR2 SYDVKM. Trimming at V came to 4 bases and at J to 4 bases, leaving 3 bases not matched to a gene. This CDR3 comprises 14 residues. The CDR3 protein is CASSSGTGATEAFF. The CDR3 nucleotides read TGTGCCAGCAGTTCAGGGACAGGGGCCACTGAAGCTTTCTTT.

This clonotype appeared many times. The chain has TRBV20-1 and TRBJ2-3, with D perhaps matching TRBD1 (5 bases). CDR3 size: 18 residues. From germline, CDR1 is DFQATT and CDR2 SNEGSKA (reference sequence). The V end lost 0 bases, the J end lost 1 base, and 20 bases lay between the germline ends. CDR3 sequence: CSARDRAPGRAGTDTQYF. CDR3 nucleotide sequence: TGCAGTGCTAGAGATAGGGCCCCGGGCAGGGCCGGCACAGATACGCAGTATTTT.

Many counts were recorded for this clonotype. The chain has TRBV20-1 and TRBJ2-2, with 10 bases identical to TRBD2. The CDR3 is 17 residues long. Unmatched junction bases numbered 7, after V lost 3 bases and J lost 0 bases. CDR1 and CDR2 (germline): DFQATT, SNEGSKA (reference sequence). This CDR3 is CSASGLAGVPNTGELFF. CDR3 in DNA: TGCAGTGCTAGCGGCCTAGCGGGAGTGCCGAACACCGGGGAGCTGTTTTTT.

This clonotype was observed many times. The chain joins TRBV7-9 to TRBJ2-1, with 8 bases fitting TRBD1. CDR3 length: 21 amino acids. V was pared by 2 bases and J by 7 bases, with 25 bases of the junction left unmatched. CDR1 is SEHNR, CDR2 FQNEAQ, per germline (reference sequence). CDR3 amino acids: CASSLLTRYLGQGSVGNEQFF. The CDR3 coding sequence is TGTGCCAGCAGCTTACTCACTCGATACCTAGGACAGGGATCGGTAGGAAATGAGCAGTTCTTC.

This clonotype was counted ten times or more. This sequence joins TRBV12-3 or TRBV12-4 and TRBJ2-1; the D is unclear. V was shortened by 3 bases and J by 7 bases, with 7 bases between the two germline ends. The CDR3 sequence is 12 residues long. CDR3 sequence reads: CASSFLGNEQFF. In nucleotides, the CDR3 is TGTGCCAGCAGTTTTTTGGGTAATGAGCAGTTCTTC.

This chain uses TRBV4-1 with TRBJ2-1; D is uncertain. Germline V gene data show CDR1 as MGHRA and CDR2 as YSYEKL. V was clipped by 2 bases and J by 4 bases, with 6 bases between them. This CDR3 comprises 13 residues. The CDR3: CASSQPVYNEQFF. The CDR3 DNA is TGCGCCAGCAGCCAACCTGTTTACAATGAGCAGTTCTTC.

This clonotype was seen at least ten times. The chain links TRBV29-1 to TRBJ1-4; D remains ambiguous. The CDR3 extends over 13 amino acids. Germline CDR1 SQVTM, CDR2 ANQGSEA. V lost 6 bases and J 0 bases, leaving 8 bases between the germline ends. The CDR3 sequence: CSVSDATNEKLFF. The CDR3 nucleotides are TGCAGCGTGTCAGATGCAACTAATGAAAAACTGTTTTTT.

This chain connects TRBV9 to TRBJ2-1; 11 bases line up with TRBD2. CDR1 is SGDLS and CDR2 is YYNGEE in the germline V gene. The CDR3 is made up of 14 amino acids. V shed 3 bases, J shed 7 bases, and the junction held 3 bases outside the gene matches. The CDR3 loop reads CASSATSGINEQFF. The CDR3 bases are TGTGCCAGCAGCGCGACTAGCGGGATTAATGAGCAGTTCTTC.

This clonotype appeared a few times. V and J are TRBV6-1 and TRBJ2-5; maybe TRBD1 (6 bases). The CDR3 covers 16 residues. Germline V CDR1 and CDR2: MNHNS, SASEGT. V was trimmed by 4 bases and J by 5 bases, leaving 20 bases between them. DNA for the CDR3: TGTGCCAGCAGTGCAGGGGACGGCGGGTTGGGGGAGACCCAGTACTTC. Amino acids: CASSAGDGGLGETQYF.

This sequence joins TRBV10-3 and TRBJ2-3; the D gene is possibly TRBD1 (6 bases). The CDR3 is 13 residues long. Germline loops: CDR1 ENHRY, CDR2 SYGVKD. V gave up 6 bases and J gave up 4 bases, with 11 bases separating them. DNA of the CDR3: TGTGCCATCAGACCGACAGGCGCAGATACGCAGTATTTT. Translation: CAIRPTGADTQYF.

This clonotype has ten or more counts. The V call is TRBV30, the J call TRBJ2-2; D not certain. The CDR3 runs 13 residues. Per the germline V gene, CDR1 is GTSNPN and CDR2 is SVGIG (reference sequence). Trimming stripped 0 bases from V and 1 base from J, with 3 bases between. CDR3 nucleotides: TGTGCCTGGAGTGTGTGGAACACCGGGGAGCTGTTTTTT. It encodes CAWSVWNTGELFF.

This clonotype came up many times. The CDR3 here is CASRAQGTYEQYF. The CDR3, as DNA: TGTGCCAGCAGGGCACAGGGGACGTACGAGCAGTACTTC. The V and J genes are TRBV7-2 and TRBJ2-7; 7 bases line up with TRBD1. The CDR3 runs to 13 residues. After removal of 6 bases from V and 4 bases from J, the junction contained 6 bases not matched to a gene. Germline V gives CDR1 SGHTA, CDR2 FQGNSA.

Remarks on this clonotype: It may be a read error: a sequence one base away is much more abundant. The chain employs TRBV11-2 and TRBJ2-1; 8 bases map to TRBD2. CDR3 size: 14 residues. Germline-derived CDR1 and CDR2 are SGHAT and FQNNGV. CDR3 protein: CASSLAGGRNERFF. CDR3 bases: TGTGCCAGCAGCTTAGCGGGAGGGAGGAATGAGCGGTTCTTC. Based on the CDR3 plus reference TRBV11-2 and TRBJ2-1, the full variable domain is EAGVAQSPRYKIIEKRQSVAFWCNPISGHATLYWYQQILGQGPKLLIQFQNNGVVDDSQLPKDRFSAERLKGVDSTLKIQPAKLEDSAVYLCASSLAGGRNERFFGPGTRLTVL.

The chain couples TRBV5-1 to TRBJ2-3; 7 bases fit TRBD1. The CDR3 covers 17 residues. The V gene's germline CDR1 is SGHRS and CDR2 YFSETQ. V lost 3 bases to trimming and J lost 4 bases; unmatched junction nucleotides: 14. The CDR3 sequence: CASSSGTGAGSADTQYF. The CDR3 bases are TGCGCCAGCAGCTCGGGTACAGGGGCGGGCAGCGCAGATACGCAGTATTTT.

In this sample, this clonotype turned up many times. CDR3 bases: TGCGCCAGCAGCCTCTCCGGGACACGTTACAATGAGCAGTTCTTC. Amino acid sequence: CASSLSGTRYNEQFF. The rearrangement links TRBV5-1 to TRBJ2-1; a possible D gene is TRBD1 (6 bases). This CDR3 spans 15 amino acids. Germline V gene data show CDR1 as SGHRS and CDR2 as YFSETQ. The germline V and J ends were trimmed by 4 bases and 4 bases, with 15 bases remaining between them.

This clonotype was counted ten times or more. The chain has TRBV2 and TRBJ2-1; no clear D gene. The CDR3 has 13 amino acids. Germline V gene data show CDR1 as SNHLY and CDR2 as FYNNEI. Trimming took 7 bases from V and 5 from J, leaving 12 bases between them. CDR3 bases: TGTGCCAGCAACTCACATCGGGACAATGAGCAGTTCTTC. The encoded protein is CASNSHRDNEQFF.

In this sample, this clonotype turned up many times. The gene calls are TRBV20-1 and TRBJ2-1; 11 bases are shared with TRBD2. J lost 4 bases, V lost 3 bases, and 8 bases had no gene match. The CDR3 spans 16 residues. Germline values: CDR1 DFQATT, CDR2 SNEGSKA (reference sequence). The CDR3 sequence is CSASRFSGRDYNEQFF. In DNA, the CDR3 is TGCAGTGCTAGTCGGTTTAGCGGGAGGGATTACAATGAGCAGTTCTTC.

In this sample, this clonotype turned up many times. The chain has TRBV28 and TRBJ1-2, with D perhaps TRBD1 (5 bases). Trimming shortened V by 5 bases and J by 2 bases, and 12 bases separated the two germline ends. Germline loops: CDR1 MDHEN, CDR2 SYDVKM. The CDR3 spans 14 residues. The CDR3 is CASSPRGRNYGYTF. CDR3 bases: TGTGCCAGCAGTCCCCGGGGCAGGAACTATGGCTACACCTTC.

In this sample, this clonotype turned up many times. V usage is TRBV12-3 or TRBV12-4 and J usage is TRBJ1-1; 8 nucleotides agree with TRBD1. The CDR3 covers 14 residues. Germline trimming cut 6 bases from V and 4 bases from J; bases unmatched to any gene: 7. CDR3 in amino acids: CASSRRQGSTEAFF. DNA for the CDR3: TGTGCCAGCAGCCGTAGACAGGGGTCCACTGAAGCTTTCTTT.

This clonotype turned up a few times. V is TRBV4-1 and J is TRBJ2-7; 7 bases are a match to TRBD2. CDR1 is MGHRA and CDR2 is YSYEKL in the germline V gene. V lost 0 bases to trimming and J lost 2 bases; unmatched junction nucleotides: 7. The CDR3 length is 16 residues. The CDR3 nucleotides read TGCGCCAGCAGCCAAGATCTTATGGGAGGGCCCTACGAGCAGTACTTC. This codes for CASSQDLMGGPYEQYF.

CDR3 in DNA: TGTGCCAGCAGCTTCGGCCTAGCGGGAGAGGGCTACGAGCAGTACTTC. This codes for CASSFGLAGEGYEQYF. The rearrangement uses TRBV14 and TRBJ2-7; 10 nucleotides match TRBD2. With 5 bases clipped from V and 3 bases from J, the junction kept 10 bases outside the gene matches. This CDR3 region has 16 residues. From germline, CDR1 is SGHDN and CDR2 FVKESK.

This clonotype was detected many times. CDR3 sequence: CASSPDRGGNSPLHF. The CDR3 DNA sequence: TGTGCCAGCAGTCCAGACAGGGGTGGGAATTCACCCCTCCACTTT. J is TRBJ1-6 and V is TRBV12-3 or TRBV12-4; 8 bases match TRBD1. V lost 5 bases to trimming and J lost 7 bases; unmatched junction nucleotides: 7. This CDR3 contains 15 residues.

This clonotype was seen ten or more times. This chain's CDR3 is CASSRQGGGTEAFF. The CDR3 region has the DNA TGTGCCAGCAGTCGACAGGGAGGCGGCACTGAAGCTTTCTTT. The V and J genes are TRBV3-1 and TRBJ1-1, with TRBD1 matching over 7 bases. This CDR3 spans 14 amino acids. Trimming at V came to 6 bases and at J to 4 bases, leaving 8 bases not matched to a gene. Germline V gene data show CDR1 as LGHDT and CDR2 as YNNKEL (reference sequence). Combining the CDR3 with reference TRBV3-1 and TRBJ1-1 gives the whole variable domain DTAVSQTPKYLVTQMGNDKSIKCEQNLGHDTMYWYKQDSKKFLKIMFSYNNKELIINETVPNRFSPKSPDKAHLNLHINSLELGDSAVYFCASSRQGGGTEAFFGQGTRLTVV.

As to this clonotype: The junction shows a germline mismatch at one end, possibly a read error. The V and J genes are TRBV9 and TRBJ2-1, with 16 positions matching TRBD2. Germline loops: CDR1 SGDLS, CDR2 YYNGEE. CDR3 length: 19 residues. CDR3 in amino acids: CASSVVGGTSGRAYNGQFF. CDR3 DNA: TGTGCCAGCAGCGTAGTCGGGGGGACTAGCGGGAGGGCCTACAATGGGCAGTTCTTC.

This clonotype has ten or more counts. The chain recombines TRBV28 with TRBJ2-7, with TRBD1 matching over 12 bases. The germline V gene has CDR1 MDHEN and CDR2 SYDVKM. The CDR3 covers 15 residues. J was trimmed by 7 bases and V by 4 bases; bases with no gene match: 8. DNA for the CDR3: TGTGCCAGCAGTTGGTCCGGGACAGGGGGCGATGAGCAGTACTTC. It codes for CASSWSGTGGDEQYF.